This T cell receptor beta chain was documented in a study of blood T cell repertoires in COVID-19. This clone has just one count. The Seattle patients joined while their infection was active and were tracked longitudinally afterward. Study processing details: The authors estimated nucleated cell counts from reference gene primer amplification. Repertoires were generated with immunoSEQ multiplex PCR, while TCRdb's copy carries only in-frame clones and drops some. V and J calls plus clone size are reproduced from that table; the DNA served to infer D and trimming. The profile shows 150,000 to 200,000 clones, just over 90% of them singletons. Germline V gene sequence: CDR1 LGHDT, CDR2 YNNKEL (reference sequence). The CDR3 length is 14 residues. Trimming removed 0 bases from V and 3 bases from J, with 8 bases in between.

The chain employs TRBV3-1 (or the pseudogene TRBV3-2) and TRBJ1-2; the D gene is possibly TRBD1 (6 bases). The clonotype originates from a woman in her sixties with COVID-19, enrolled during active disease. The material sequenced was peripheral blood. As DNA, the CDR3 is TGTGCCAGCAGCCAAGACCAGGGGTACTATGGCTACACCTTC. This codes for CASSQDQGYYGYTF.